This TCR beta chain was identified during a study of Tregs in tolerant kidney transplant recipients. Whole-study results and caveats: Donor-specific Treg expansion exceeded global Treg expansion in tolerant patients, suggesting antigen drive.

Profiled with immunoSEQ multiplex PCR; TCRdb holds only in-frame clones, not every one. The data hold roughly 69,000 clones, with roughly 98% observed a single time. A word on this clone: The antigen remains unidentified.

The TCR comes from a human donor who received a combined kidney and bone marrow transplant. Sequences were derived from Tregs from blood, sampled before the transplant.

The CDR3 DNA sequence: TGTGCCAGCAGTCCCTCCTTCGGGACAATATACGAGCAGTACTTC. Amino acids: CASSPSFGTIYEQYF. The genes are TRBV6-5 and TRBJ2-7, with D possibly being TRBD1 (6 bases). V was shortened by 5 bases and J by 4 bases, with 18 bases between the two germline ends. Germline lookup yields CDR1 MNHEY and CDR2 SVGAGI. This CDR3 comprises 15 residues.